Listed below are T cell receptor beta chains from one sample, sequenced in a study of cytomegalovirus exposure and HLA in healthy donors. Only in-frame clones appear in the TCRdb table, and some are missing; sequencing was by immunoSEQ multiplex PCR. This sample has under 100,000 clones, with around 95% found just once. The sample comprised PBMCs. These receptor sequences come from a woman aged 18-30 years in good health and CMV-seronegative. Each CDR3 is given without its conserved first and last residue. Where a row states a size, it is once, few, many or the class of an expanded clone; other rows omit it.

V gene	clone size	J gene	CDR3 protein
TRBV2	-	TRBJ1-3	ASSGRGSGNTIY
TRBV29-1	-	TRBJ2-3	SVLGGGTDTQY
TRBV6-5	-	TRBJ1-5	ASSNTGINQPQH
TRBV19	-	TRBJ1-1	ASSVPRNTEAF
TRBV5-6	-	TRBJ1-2	ASSPGGAPYGYT
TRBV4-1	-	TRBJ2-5	ASSQATGGFRVQETQY
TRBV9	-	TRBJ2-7	ASSVEVGSFAYEQY
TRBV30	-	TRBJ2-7	AVDFLGWGEQY
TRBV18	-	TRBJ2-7	ASSPPLAGGIYEQY
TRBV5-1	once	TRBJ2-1	ASRSPSYNEQF
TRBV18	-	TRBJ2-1	ASSQLLAGARNEQF
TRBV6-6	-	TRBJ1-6	ASSSGQGGNSPLH
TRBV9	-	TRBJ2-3	ASSVGGGPSTDTQY
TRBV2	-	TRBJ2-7	ASSEAGRGEQY
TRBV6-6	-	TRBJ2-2	ASSFQGQGTRELF
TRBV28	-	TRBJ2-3	ASSLSGTGDADTQY
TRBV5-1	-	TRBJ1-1	ASSLGDREAF
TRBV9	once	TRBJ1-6	ASSSQGWGSPLH
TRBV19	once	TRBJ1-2	ASSSRTGKNYGYT
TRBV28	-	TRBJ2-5	ASSLPSGGETQY
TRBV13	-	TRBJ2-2	ASSQLGLAGTGELF
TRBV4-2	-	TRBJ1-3	ASSQRDRDSSGNTIY
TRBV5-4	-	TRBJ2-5	ASSSRGAGETQY
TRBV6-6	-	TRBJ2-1	ASSWLVEQNEQF
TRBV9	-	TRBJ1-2	ASSVAGQAGFYT
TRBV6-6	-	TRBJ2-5	ASSYGLAGEAQY
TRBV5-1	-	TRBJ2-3	ASSFKGTSGESTDTQY
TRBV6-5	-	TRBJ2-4	ASSYSWTGSKNIQY
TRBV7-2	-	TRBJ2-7	ASSLVGGLYYEQY
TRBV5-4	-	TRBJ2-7	ASSLAGSSYEQY
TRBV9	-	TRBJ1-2	ASSVLSGTGHGYT
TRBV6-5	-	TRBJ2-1	ASSSWTGTRF
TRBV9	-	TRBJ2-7	ASSVTGTYYEQY
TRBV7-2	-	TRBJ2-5	ASSPWLAGGPGETQY
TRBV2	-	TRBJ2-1	ASSNRGGGNEQF
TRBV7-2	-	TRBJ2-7	ASSLLSLRTSGYEQY
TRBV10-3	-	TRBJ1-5	AIRDRADQPQH
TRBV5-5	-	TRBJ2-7	ASSLEGLAGIEQY
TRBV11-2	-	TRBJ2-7	ATEPGGPGLASYEQY
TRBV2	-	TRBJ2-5	ASSYTGGETQY
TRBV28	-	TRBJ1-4	ASGSGGDEKLF
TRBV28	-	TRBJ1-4	ASTRTGKEKLF
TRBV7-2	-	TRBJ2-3	ASSQSGRGDTQY
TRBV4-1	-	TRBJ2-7	ASSQGAGGNYEQY
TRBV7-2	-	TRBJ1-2	ASSGLSAGLGDGYT
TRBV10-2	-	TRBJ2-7	ASNHGGSTYEQY
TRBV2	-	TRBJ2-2	ASSPTLGQNTGELF